The source of this T cell receptor beta chain is a study of CD8+ T cells in alopecia areata. This CDR3 has 13 amino acids. V was trimmed by 4 bases and J by 7 bases, leaving 14 bases between them. Per the germline V gene, CDR1 is SGHNT and CDR2 is YYREEE (reference sequence). From PBMCs, CD4+ and CD8+ T cells were sorted. Sequencing used cDNA as its template, made by extracting RNA and reverse transcribing it. Some clones are missing from TCRdb's copy, which holds only in-frame ones; the method was immunoSEQ multiplex PCR. The sample shows around 190,000 clones, 45% to 70% of them seen only once. Study-wide results and limits: It was lesional scalp, especially alopecia totalis/universalis, that showed higher clonality than normal scalp. Although TCR sharing was seen in mice, sharing across patients was less clear, possibly for HLA-related reasons. Resident alphabeta T-cell populations of normal skin are likewise subject to sequencing in scalp samples.

With regard to this clone: The antigen is unknown.

Sequencing was done on a sample of CD8+ T cells sorted from blood. The sequence was collected from a human donor in good health. The rearrangement joins TRBV5-4 to TRBJ2-5; possible D gene TRBD1, 6 bases. The DNA of the CDR3 is TGTGCCAGCAGCCCACGACAGGAAGTGACCCAGTACTTC. Translating it yields CASSPRQEVTQYF. The full variable domain, its missing parts supplied by reference TRBV5-4 and TRBJ2-5, is ETGVTQSPTHLIKTRGQQVTLRCSSQSGHNTVSWYQQALGQGPQFIFQYYREEENGRGNFPPRFSGLQFPNYSSELNVNALELDDSALYLCASSPRQEVTQYFGPGTRLLVL.